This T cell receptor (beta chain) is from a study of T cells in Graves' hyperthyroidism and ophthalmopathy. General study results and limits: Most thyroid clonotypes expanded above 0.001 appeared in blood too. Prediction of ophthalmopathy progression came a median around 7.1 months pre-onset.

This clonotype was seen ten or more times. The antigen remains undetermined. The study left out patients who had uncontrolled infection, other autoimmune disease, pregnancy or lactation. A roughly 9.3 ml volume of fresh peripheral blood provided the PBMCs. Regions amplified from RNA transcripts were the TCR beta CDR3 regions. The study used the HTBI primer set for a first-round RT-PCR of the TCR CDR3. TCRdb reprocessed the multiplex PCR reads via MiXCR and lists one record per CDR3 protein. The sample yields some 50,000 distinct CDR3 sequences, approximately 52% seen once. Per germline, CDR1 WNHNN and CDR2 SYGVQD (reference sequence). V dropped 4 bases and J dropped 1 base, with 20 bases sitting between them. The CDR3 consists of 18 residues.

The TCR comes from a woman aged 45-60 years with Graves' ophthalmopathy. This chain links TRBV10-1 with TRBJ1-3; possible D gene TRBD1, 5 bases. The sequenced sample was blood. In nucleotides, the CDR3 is TGCGCCAGCAGTGCCTCCCCAGACAGAAATACATCTGGAAACACCATATATTTT. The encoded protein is CASSASPDRNTSGNTIYF.